These 19 T cell receptor beta chains came from one sample sequenced in a study of blood T cell repertoires in COVID-19. Here immunoSEQ multiplex PCR was the method, and the copy in TCRdb shows in-frame clones only, minus some. The profile covers more than 350,000 clones, with approximately 90% appearing a single time and 1.4% taken by the ten largest. The sample was PBMCs or T cells enriched from blood (not recorded which). These TCRs come from a woman under 30 who had been exposed to COVID-19.

This sequence joins TRBV14 and TRBJ2-1; D unresolved. Germline V gene data show CDR1 as SGHDN and CDR2 as FVKESK. The CDR3 is made up of 14 amino acids. Trimming removed 0 bases at V and 5 bases at J, with 8 bases between. The CDR3 region has the DNA TGTGCCAGCAGCCAAGACGGTCTTAACAATGAGCAGTTCTTC. Encoded protein: CASSQDGLNNEQFF.

The chain uses TRBV3-1 (or the pseudogene TRBV3-2) and TRBJ1-2; D remains ambiguous. V was cut by 1 base and J by 0 bases, with 9 bases left in between. The CDR3 is made up of 15 amino acids. Germline CDR1 and CDR2: LGHDT and YNNKEL (reference sequence). The chain's CDR3 is CASSQVGSANYGYTF. In DNA form, the CDR3 reads TGTGCCAGCAGCCAAGTCGGGAGTGCTAACTATGGCTACACCTTC.

The chain uses TRBV18 and TRBJ1-5; 7 bases match TRBD1. The V and J ends lost 4 bases and 6 bases, in that order; junction bases with no gene match: 9. The CDR3 has 15 residues. Germline V gene data show CDR1 as KGHSH and CDR2 as LQKENI. As DNA, the CDR3 is TGTGCCAGCTCACTTACAGGGGTGAATGGTCAGCCCCAGCATTTT. Encoded protein: CASSLTGVNGQPQHF. Supplemented by reference TRBV18 and TRBJ1-5, the full variable domain reads NAGVMQNPRHLVRRRGQEARLRCSPMKGHSHVYWYRQLPEEGLKFMVYLQKENIIDESGMPKERFSAEFPKEGPSILRIQQVVRGDSAAYFCASSLTGVNGQPQHFGDGTRLSIL.

The chain uses TRBV4-2 and TRBJ1-2; the D is unclear. The CDR3 runs 12 residues. Trimming shortened V by 0 bases and J by 13 bases, and 12 bases separated the two germline ends. Germline CDR1 is LGHNA and CDR2 is YNFKEQ. The CDR3: CASSQEGVRSTF. The CDR3 nucleotides read TGTGCCAGCAGCCAAGAGGGAGTCAGGAGCACCTTC.

CDR3 loop: CSATTGQTQYF. CDR3 coding DNA: TGCAGTGCTACTACGGGACAGACGCAGTATTTT. The chain recombines TRBV20-1 with TRBJ2-3, with 7 nucleotides matching TRBD1. CDR1 is DFQATT, CDR2 SNEGSKA, per germline (reference sequence). Germline trimming cut 4 bases from V and 9 bases from J; bases unmatched to any gene: 4. The CDR3 is 11 amino acids.

CDR3: CASSQGSGVGYNEQFF. The DNA of the CDR3 is TGCGCCAGCAGCCAAGGATCGGGGGTCGGCTACAATGAGCAGTTCTTC. The chain employs TRBV4-1 and TRBJ2-1; D may be TRBD2 (6 bases). This CDR3 is 16 amino acids long. The ends were cut back, 1 base at V and 3 bases at J, with 13 bases in the middle. Germline CDR1 reads MGHRA; CDR2 reads YSYEKL.

The chain employs TRBV15 and TRBJ2-7, with D uncertain. CDR3 length: 13 amino acids. From germline, CDR1 is LNHNV and CDR2 YYDKDF (reference sequence). Trimming took 5 bases from V and 7 from J, leaving 15 bases between them. In DNA, the CDR3 is TGTGCCACCAGCGAAGGCTACACGAGGGAGCAGTACTTC. Protein product: CATSEGYTREQYF.

This chain links TRBV11-2 with TRBJ2-5, with D possibly matching TRBD1 (6 bases). The CDR3 is 18 amino acids. V lost 3 bases, J lost 5 bases, and 25 bases lay in between. Looked up from germline, CDR1 is SGHAT and CDR2 is FQNNGV. This CDR3 is CASSFLDRQTNPGETQYF. CDR3 nucleotide sequence: TGTGCCAGCAGCTTTTTGGACAGACAAACCAATCCGGGGGAGACCCAGTACTTC.

This chain links TRBV23-1 with TRBJ2-2, with 8 bases matching TRBD2. TRBV23-1 is annotated as an ORF whose role is uncertain. The CDR3 length is 16 residues. V lost 2 bases and J lost 5; bases outside the gene matches: 7. CDR3 nucleotides: TGCGCCAGCAGTCAAGTATCAGGGACTAGGACCGGGGAGCTGTTTTTT. Translated: CASSQVSGTRTGELFF.

This clone was picked up a small number of times. This chain joins TRBV11-2 and TRBJ1-2, with D perhaps matching TRBD1 (6 bases). This CDR3 has 13 amino acids. V was trimmed by 5 bases and J by 8 bases, leaving 15 bases between them. Germline-derived CDR1 and CDR2 are SGHAT and FQNNGV. The CDR3 spells CASSTDRFGGYTF. The CDR3 nucleotides read TGTGCCAGCAGCACCGACAGGTTTGGCGGCTACACCTTC.

The rearrangement uses TRBV4-3 and TRBJ2-1, with D tentatively TRBD2 (5 bases). Germline values: CDR1 LGHNA, CDR2 YSLEER. V lost 5 bases, J lost 2 bases, and 22 bases lay in between. CDR3 size: 18 residues. CDR3 in amino acids: CASSELLYGVSTYNEQFF. The CDR3 DNA reads TGCGCCAGCAGCGAACTTCTATACGGGGTCTCTACCTACAATGAGCAGTTCTTC.

V usage is TRBV19 and J usage is TRBJ2-7; D might be TRBD2 (6 bases). The CDR3 is 15 amino acids. Germline V gene data show CDR1 as LNHDA and CDR2 as SQIVND (reference sequence). V shed 5 bases and J shed 1 base, with 15 bases lying between them. The CDR3 nucleotides are TGTGCCAGTAGTCACGTCAGGGAGGTTTCCTACGAGCAGTACTTC. Its protein is CASSHVREVSYEQYF.

V is TRBV7-9 and J is TRBJ2-5, with 8 bases matching TRBD1. The CDR3 is 14 residues long. Germline CDR1 SEHNR, CDR2 FQNEAQ (reference sequence). V lost 4 bases to trimming and J lost 4 bases; unmatched junction nucleotides: 5. The CDR3 DNA follows: TGTGCCAGCAGCTCGACGGACAGGGCAGAGACCCAGTACTTC. This codes for CASSSTDRAETQYF.

This chain links TRBV14 with TRBJ1-4, with 7 bases aligning to TRBD1. The ends lost 1 base at V and 6 bases at J; junction bases unmatched: 14. Germline V gene data show CDR1 as SGHDN and CDR2 as FVKESK. The CDR3 totals 18 residues. For the CDR3, the DNA is TGTGCCAGCAGCCAAGGATCTGGGGACAGCGCAGTTCATGAAAAACTGTTTTTT. It translates to CASSQGSGDSAVHEKLFF. Together with reference TRBV14 and TRBJ1-4, the CDR3 gives the full variable domain: EAGVTQFPSHSVIEKGQTVTLRCDPISGHDNLYWYRRVMGKEIKFLLHFVKESKQDESGMPNNRFLAERTGGTYSTLKVQPAELEDSGVYFCASSQGSGDSAVHEKLFFGSGTQLSVL.

J is TRBJ1-4 and V is TRBV4-3; the D gene is possibly TRBD1 (5 bases). Between the trimmed V and J ends, which lost 3 bases and 7 bases, there was a span of 12 bases. Germline CDR1 LGHNA, CDR2 YSLEER. The CDR3 loop spans 14 amino acids. The CDR3 loop is CASSQAAGGEKLFF. DNA of the CDR3: TGCGCCAGCAGCCAGGCAGCGGGGGGTGAAAAACTGTTTTTT.

The V gene is TRBV28, the J gene TRBJ2-7, with TRBD1 matching over 9 bases. Unmatched junction bases numbered 12, after V lost 7 bases and J lost 5 bases. Germline lookup yields CDR1 MDHEN and CDR2 SYDVKM. The CDR3 extends over 15 amino acids. The CDR3 DNA reads TGTGCCAGCACAAGGGCCGGGACAGGGTTCCACGAGCAGTACTTC. It encodes CASTRAGTGFHEQYF.

The J gene is TRBJ2-3, the V gene TRBV9; the match to TRBD2 covers 14 bases. Per germline, CDR1 SGDLS and CDR2 YYNGEE. This CDR3 has 17 amino acids. The V segment lost 0 bases and the J segment 4 bases; nucleotides outside the gene matches: 4. CDR3 sequence: CASSVDRLAGGPDTQYF. Here the CDR3 DNA reads TGTGCCAGCAGCGTAGACAGACTAGCGGGGGGGCCAGATACGCAGTATTTT. Looking up the rest from reference TRBV9 and TRBJ2-3 gives the full variable domain: DSGVTQTPKHLITATGQRVTLRCSPRSGDLSVYWYQQSLDQGLQFLIQYYNGEERAKGNILERFSAQQFPDLHSELNLSSLELGDSALYFCASSVDRLAGGPDTQYFGPGTRLTVL.

This clone occurred once. V and J are TRBV9 and TRBJ2-1, with D tentatively TRBD2 (6 bases). Trimming removed 2 bases at V and 8 bases at J, with 14 bases between. CDR1 and CDR2 from the germline V gene are SGDLS and YYNGEE. This CDR3 contains 14 residues. This chain's CDR3 is CASSVGGRGDEQFF. The DNA for the CDR3 is TGTGCCAGCAGCGTCGGGGGAAGGGGCGATGAGCAGTTCTTC. The whole variable domain, remainder taken from reference TRBV9 and TRBJ2-1, is DSGVTQTPKHLITATGQRVTLRCSPRSGDLSVYWYQQSLDQGLQFLIQYYNGEERAKGNILERFSAQQFPDLHSELNLSSLELGDSALYFCASSVGGRGDEQFFGPGTRLTVL.

V gene TRBV29-1 combines with J gene TRBJ2-1; D is perhaps TRBD1 (6 bases). Per germline, CDR1 SQVTM and CDR2 ANQGSEA. The CDR3 is 13 residues long. V gave up 8 bases and J gave up 4 bases, with 15 bases separating them. The CDR3 reads CSPWGQGYNEQFF. In nucleotides, the CDR3 is TGCAGCCCCTGGGGGCAGGGGTACAATGAGCAGTTCTTC.